This T cell receptor beta chain was documented in a study of blood T cell repertoires in COVID-19. Whole-study context: The analysed material was cDNA or gDNA that came from T cells, B-cell-depleted T cells, or PBMCs.

Only in-frame clones appear in the TCRdb table, and some are missing; sequencing was by immunoSEQ multiplex PCR. The profile shows around 120,000 clones, roughly nine tenths of them singletons. This CDR3 spans 14 amino acids. Trimming took 2 bases from V and 4 from J; bases not matched to a gene: 1. Germline CDR1 MNHEY, CDR2 SVGAGI. This TCR derives from a human donor in a cohort sampled during active COVID-19. The chain links TRBV6-5 to TRBJ1-1, with 10 bases lining up with TRBD1. Sequencing was carried out using peripheral blood. The CDR3 here is CASSYRDRGTEAFF. The CDR3 nucleotides read TGTGCCAGCAGTTACCGGGACAGGGGCACTGAAGCTTTCTTT.